This is a list of T cell receptor beta chains from one sample in a study. TCRdb processed the 5' RACE reads anew with MiXCR; each CDR3 protein has one entry. The sample carries 55,000 or so distinct CDR3 sequences, less than 25% recorded once. The specimen sequenced was tumor-infiltrating Tregs sorted from the breast tumor. The receptors stem from a female donor with breast cancer. CDR3s include the opening cysteine and the closing phenylalanine or tryptophan. Each record gives: D gene, J gene, V gene, clone size, CDR3 DNA, CDR3 protein. A D gene is named only where the DNA matches it firmly. A clone size is listed for some rows: how often the clone was seen (once, few, many), or a class if it is expanded.

>TRBD2|TRBJ2-3|TRBV5-4|NA
TGTGCCAGCAGCTTGCCGCTAGCGGGAAGCACAGATACGCAGTATTTT
CASSLPLAGSTDTQYF
>NA|TRBJ1-1|TRBV5-1|few
TGCGCCAGCAGCTTTACAGGGACTGAAGCTTTCTTT
CASSFTGTEAFF
>NA|TRBJ2-1|TRBV6-2/TRBV6-3|NA
TGTGCCAGCAGTCCCGTGCGAAGCGACTACAATGAGCAGTTCTTC
CASSPVRSDYNEQFF
>NA|TRBJ1-5|TRBV6-2/TRBV6-3|few
TGTGCCAGCAGTTACTCGAAGCGGGATCAGCCCCAGCATTTT
CASSYSKRDQPQHF
>NA|TRBJ2-2|TRBV29-1|few
TGCAGCGTTCATGAGGGCGGTGGGGGGCTGTTTTTT
CSVHEGGGGLFF
>TRBD1|TRBJ2-1|TRBV5-1|few
TGCGCCAGCACGCCCCGGACAGGCATGTTCTACAATGAGCAGTTCTTC
CASTPRTGMFYNEQFF
>TRBD2|TRBJ2-1|TRBV5-1|NA
TGCGCCAGCAGCTTGGCCCCGGGACTAGCGGGGGACAATGAGCAGTTCTTC
CASSLAPGLAGDNEQFF
>TRBD1|TRBJ2-7|TRBV11-2|NA
TGTGCCAGCAGCTACCGACCGGGACAGCCTTTCGAGCGGTACTTC
CASSYRPGQPFERYF
>NA|TRBJ2-7|TRBV5-1|NA
TGCGCCAGCAGCCCAGGGTATTCAAATGACGAGCAGTACTTC
CASSPGYSNDEQYF
>NA|TRBJ1-5|TRBV6-1|few
TGTGCCAGCAGGGAAGGGGGAGTGGGGCCCCAGCATTTT
CASREGGVGPQHF
>NA|TRBJ1-5|TRBV4-1|few
TGCGCCAGCGGGCTAGATCAGCCCCAGCATTTT
CASGLDQPQHF
>TRBD1|TRBJ1-2|TRBV11-1|few
TGTGCCAGCAGCTTCGGAGACAGGGCCTATGGCTACACCTTC
CASSFGDRAYGYTF
>TRBD1|TRBJ1-2|TRBV5-1|few
TGCGCCAGCAGCTCCGGACAGGGGAGAAACTATGGCTACACCTTC
CASSSGQGRNYGYTF
>TRBD1|TRBJ1-2|TRBV5-1|many
TGCGCCAGCAGCTTGGAGCAGGGGGTTGGCTACACCTTC
CASSLEQGVGYTF
>NA|TRBJ1-1|TRBV12-3/TRBV12-4|many
TGTGCCAGCTTCTCTCGGGGGGACTTGAACACTGAAGCTTTCTTT
CASFSRGDLNTEAFF
>NA|TRBJ1-5|TRBV5-1|many
TGCGCCAGCAGCTTGAACGACAATCAGCCCCAGCATTTT
CASSLNDNQPQHF
>TRBD1|TRBJ2-1|TRBV20-1|NA
TGCAGTGCTCCCCGGCAGGGGGCAGGAGAGCAGTTCTTC
CSAPRQGAGEQFF
>NA|TRBJ2-1|TRBV11-2|once
TGTGCCAGCAGCTTAGATCTAGCAGTCAATGAGCAGTTCTTC
CASSLDLAVNEQFF
>NA|TRBJ1-3|TRBV7-2|NA
TGTGCCAGCAGCTTCGGACGGCACGCTGGAAACACCATATATTTT
CASSFGRHAGNTIYF
>TRBD1|TRBJ2-3|TRBV5-1|NA
TGCGCCAGCAGCTTAGGGACAGGCCGAGATACGCAGTATTTT
CASSLGTGRDTQYF
>TRBD2|TRBJ2-1|TRBV5-1|many
TGCGCCAGCAGGGTAGGACTAGCGGGAGCCAAGAAAACCTACAATGAGCAGTTCTTC
CASRVGLAGAKKTYNEQFF
>NA|TRBJ1-1|TRBV7-2|NA
TGTGCCAGCAGCTTAGGGCGGGGGATAAACACTGAAGCTTTCTTT
CASSLGRGINTEAFF
>NA|TRBJ1-6|TRBV7-8|NA
TGTGCCAGCAGCTCTACAGCGCCCAAGTCACCCCTCCACTTT
CASSSTAPKSPLHF
>NA|TRBJ1-2|TRBV7-8|NA
TGTGCCAGCAGCGCCCGTCCGGACACCTCGAGGGGCTACACCTTC
CASSARPDTSRGYTF
>NA|TRBJ2-7|TRBV6-2/TRBV6-3|NA
TGTGCCAGCAGCTTATACGACAGATTGGGTGGCGAGCAGTACTTC
CASSLYDRLGGEQYF